These T cell receptor beta chains were read from a single sample in a study of shared clonotypes between healthy human individuals. The method was immunoSEQ multiplex PCR; TCRdb's version includes in-frame clones alone and lacks a portion of them. The repertoire holds about 580,000 clones, with nearly 98% as singletons. The sequenced sample consisted of naive CD8+ T cells sorted from blood. These receptors all come from a man younger than 45 in good health. CDR3s include the opening cysteine and the closing phenylalanine or tryptophan. The D gene is left open where the match is weak.

d_call: NA; v_call: TRBV14; j_call: TRBJ2-7; cdr3_aa: CASSWDANLYEQYF; cdr3_nt: TGTGCCAGCAGCTGGGACGCCAACTTGTACGAGCAGTACTTC
d_call: NA; v_call: TRBV6-1; j_call: TRBJ2-6; cdr3_aa: CATRTVSSGANVLTF; cdr3_nt: TGTGCCACCAGGACAGTTAGCTCTGGGGCCAACGTCCTGACTTTC
d_call: NA; v_call: TRBV7-3; j_call: TRBJ2-1; cdr3_aa: CASSPLPDNEQFF; cdr3_nt: TGTGCCAGCAGCCCACTTCCAGACAATGAGCAGTTCTTC
d_call: NA; v_call: TRBV7-9; j_call: TRBJ1-4; cdr3_aa: CASSFSGIATNEKLFF; cdr3_nt: TGTGCCAGCAGCTTCTCCGGGATTGCAACTAATGAAAAACTGTTTTTT
d_call: NA; v_call: TRBV9; j_call: TRBJ1-3; cdr3_aa: CASTDRRDTIYF; cdr3_nt: TGTGCCAGCACCGACCGCCGGGACACCATATATTTT
d_call: NA; v_call: TRBV7-9; j_call: TRBJ2-5; cdr3_aa: CASSLADGVTQYF; cdr3_nt: TGTGCCAGCAGCTTAGCCGACGGAGTGACCCAGTACTTC
d_call: NA; v_call: TRBV29-1; j_call: TRBJ2-1; cdr3_aa: CSVEDASGSLNEQFF; cdr3_nt: TGCAGCGTTGAAGATGCCAGCGGCAGCCTCAATGAGCAGTTCTTC
d_call: TRBD1; v_call: TRBV4-3; j_call: TRBJ2-1; cdr3_aa: CASSQSHRGLSSHEQFF; cdr3_nt: TGCGCCAGCAGCCAATCCCACAGGGGGCTATCTTCTCATGAGCAGTTCTTC
d_call: NA; v_call: TRBV13; j_call: TRBJ2-6; cdr3_aa: CASSFGQSGANVLTF; cdr3_nt: TGTGCCAGCAGCTTCGGACAGTCTGGGGCCAACGTCCTGACTTTC
d_call: TRBD2; v_call: TRBV10-2; j_call: TRBJ2-1; cdr3_aa: CASSQSGLAAFF; cdr3_nt: TGCGCCAGCAGCCAATCGGGACTAGCGGCTTTCTTC
d_call: NA; v_call: TRBV14; j_call: TRBJ1-1; cdr3_aa: CASSQVTGNTEAFF; cdr3_nt: TGTGCCAGCAGCCAAGTGACAGGGAACACTGAAGCTTTCTTT
d_call: NA; v_call: TRBV2; j_call: TRBJ1-1; cdr3_aa: CASSRDISEAFF; cdr3_nt: TGTGCCAGCAGTAGGGACATCTCTGAAGCTTTCTTT